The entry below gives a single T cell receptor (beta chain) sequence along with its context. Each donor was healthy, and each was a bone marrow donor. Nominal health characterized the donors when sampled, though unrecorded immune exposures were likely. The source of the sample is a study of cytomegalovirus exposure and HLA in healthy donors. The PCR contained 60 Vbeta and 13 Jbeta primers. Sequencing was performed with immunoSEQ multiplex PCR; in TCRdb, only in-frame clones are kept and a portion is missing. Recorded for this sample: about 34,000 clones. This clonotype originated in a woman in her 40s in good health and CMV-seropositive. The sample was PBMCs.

The CDR3 DNA is TGTGCCAGCAGTTACAGCCTAGCGGGACTTAACCATGAGCAGTTCTTC. This sequence encodes CASSYSLAGLNHEQFF. This sequence joins TRBV6-5 and TRBJ2-1; 9 nucleotides agree with TRBD2. J was trimmed by 8 bases and V by 2 bases; bases with no gene match: 10. This CDR3 region has 16 residues. The germline CDR1 and CDR2 sequences are MNHEY and SVGAGI.